Sequencing of this T cell receptor (beta chain) was carried out in a study of control samples from healthy donors and cancer patients. Only in-frame clones appear in the TCRdb table, and some are missing; sequencing was by immunoSEQ multiplex PCR. The data hold some 170,000 clones, with roughly 94% observed a single time. Germline CDR1 and CDR2: SGHRS and YFSETQ. V was clipped by 0 bases and J by 0 bases, with 6 bases between them. The CDR3 consists of 14 residues. About this clone itself: Other DNA sequences from this sample encode an identical CDR3 as well.

The sample taken for sequencing was PBMCs. The chain is built from TRBV5-1 and TRBJ1-1; the D is unclear. This receptor was taken from a man between 60 and 75 years old with colorectal cancer. CDR3 in DNA: TGCGCCAGCAGCTTGGGCCAGATGAACACTGAAGCTTTCTTT. It translates to CASSLGQMNTEAFF. Together with reference TRBV5-1 and TRBJ1-1, the CDR3 gives the full variable domain: KAGVTQTPRYLIKTRGQQVTLSCSPISGHRSVSWYQQTPGQGLQFLFEYFSETQRNKGNFPGRFSGRQFSNSRSEMNVSTLELGDSALYLCASSLGQMNTEAFFGQGTRLTVV.